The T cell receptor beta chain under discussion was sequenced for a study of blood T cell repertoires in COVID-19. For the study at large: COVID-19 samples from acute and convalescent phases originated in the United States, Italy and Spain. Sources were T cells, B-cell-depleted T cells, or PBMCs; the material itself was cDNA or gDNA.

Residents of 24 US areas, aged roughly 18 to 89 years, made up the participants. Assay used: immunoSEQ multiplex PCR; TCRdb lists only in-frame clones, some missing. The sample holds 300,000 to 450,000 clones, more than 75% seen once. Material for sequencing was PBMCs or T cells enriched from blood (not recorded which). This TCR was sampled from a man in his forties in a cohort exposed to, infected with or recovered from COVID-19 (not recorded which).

CDR3 residues: CASSPGQGGDQPQHF. The CDR3, as DNA: TGTGCCAGCTCACCGGGACAGGGAGGAGATCAGCCCCAGCATTTT. V is TRBV18 and J is TRBJ1-5; 9 bases are a match to TRBD1. The CDR3 totals 15 residues. V was pared by 3 bases and J by 5 bases, with 5 bases of the junction left unmatched. Germline V lookup: CDR1 KGHSH, CDR2 LQKENI. The complete variable domain, with remaining parts taken from reference TRBV18 and TRBJ1-5, reads NAGVMQNPRHLVRRRGQEARLRCSPMKGHSHVYWYRQLPEEGLKFMVYLQKENIIDESGMPKERFSAEFPKEGPSILRIQQVVRGDSAAYFCASSPGQGGDQPQHFGDGTRLSIL.